This record looks at one T cell receptor (beta chain) sequence and its context. Original data processing: Nucleated cell counts were estimated from reference gene primer amplification. The table came from immunoSEQ multiplex PCR; TCRdb's copy has only in-frame clones and leaves some out. Clonal size and the V and J genes are those of that table, whereas D and trimming came from the DNA. This sample has more than 45,000 clones; roughly nine tenths occur once, and the top ten carry about 17%. The CDR3 totals 13 residues. Germline CDR1 reads LGHNA; CDR2 reads YNFKEQ. The trim removed 4 bases at V and 7 bases at J, leaving 4 bases unmatched. The data stem from a study of blood T cell repertoires in COVID-19. Whole-study context: COVID-19 samples collected from the United States, Italy and Spain covered acute and convalescent phases. PBMCs, B-cell-depleted T cells, or T cells were the source of the cDNA or gDNA that made up the material.

The sequence was obtained from a man between 60 and 70 years old with active or convalescent COVID-19. Sequencing was performed on peripheral blood. The rearrangement uses TRBV4-2 and TRBJ1-5; 7 bases match TRBD1. The CDR3: CASSLEGAQPQHF. In DNA form, the CDR3 reads TGTGCCAGCAGCCTCGAGGGGGCCCAGCCCCAGCATTTT.